This T cell receptor beta chain was observed in a study of shared clonotypes between healthy human individuals. This CDR3 has 11 amino acids. Germline lookup yields CDR1 SQVTM and CDR2 ANQGSEA. Trimming removed 4 bases from V and 8 bases from J, with 11 bases in between. Produced via immunoSEQ multiplex PCR; TCRdb's table is partial and in-frame only. This sample has a few million clones, with 85% to 95% found just once. Regarding this clone: Its antigen is as yet unknown.

Whole-study findings and limits: Limitation of the genetic and exposure-history diversity represented came from the few donors.

This sequence joins TRBV29-1 and TRBJ1-2, with D maybe TRBD1 (5 bases). The receptor comes from a man aged 18-30 years in good health. Some clones in this sample may be carry-over from other donors' samples. Sequencing was performed on naive CD4+ T cells from PBMCs. As for subset: CD45RA+ positively selected. The CDR3 DNA reads as TGCAGCGTTGGACAGCTCGGGGGCTACACCTTC. Translated: CSVGQLGGYTF.